This is a list of T cell receptor beta chains from one sample in a study of shared clonotypes between healthy human individuals. TCRdb's table, derived via immunoSEQ multiplex PCR, lists solely in-frame clones and lacks some. The sample has over a million clones, 95% to 99% seen once. Material: naive CD4+ T cells sorted from blood. These TCRs come from a man aged 25 to 45 in good health. CDR3s include the opening cysteine and the closing phenylalanine or tryptophan. A D gene is named only where the DNA matches it firmly. Rows may omit the clone size; those that give it use once, few, many or a size class.

v_call	clone_size	d_call	j_call	cdr3_aa	cdr3_nt
TRBV30	-	-	TRBJ1-1	CAWSVLGGEISEAFF	TGTGCCTGGAGTGTATTGGGGGGGGAAATCTCTGAAGCTTTCTTT
TRBV10-2	-	-	TRBJ2-7	CASTSGLKQYF	TGCGCCAGCACCTCAGGCTTGAAGCAGTACTTC
TRBV28	-	TRBD1	TRBJ1-1	CASRTQTGGITEAFF	TGTGCCAGCAGGACCCAGACAGGGGGAATTACTGAAGCTTTCTTT
TRBV5-1	-	TRBD2	TRBJ2-7	CASSLGLAGPYEQYF	TGCGCCAGCAGCTTGGGGCTAGCGGGACCTTACGAGCAGTACTTC
TRBV10-3	-	TRBD1	TRBJ1-5	CATKRQGVGQPQHF	TGTGCCACTAAGCGACAGGGTGTCGGTCAGCCCCAGCATTTT
TRBV9	-	-	TRBJ1-4	CASSVDRATNEKLFF	TGTGCCAGCAGCGTAGATAGAGCAACTAATGAAAAACTGTTTTTT
TRBV11-2	-	TRBD2	TRBJ2-2	CASSSLETREGITGELFF	TGTGCCAGCAGCTCTCTTGAGACGCGGGAGGGGATCACCGGGGAGCTGTTTTTT
TRBV5-4	-	TRBD1	TRBJ2-2	CASSKTGGRTGELFF	TGTGCCAGCAGCAAAACAGGGGGCAGGACCGGGGAGCTGTTTTTT
TRBV29-1	-	-	TRBJ2-1	CSVKQDAGLDNEQFF	TGCAGCGTAAAACAGGATGCGGGACTTGACAATGAGCAGTTCTTC
TRBV6-4	once	-	TRBJ2-2	CASSEWFSGELFF	TGTGCCAGCAGTGAGTGGTTTTCCGGGGAGCTGTTTTTT
TRBV25-1	-	-	TRBJ1-5	CASSEYCRDNQPQHF	TGTGCCAGCAGTGAATATTGCAGGGACAATCAGCCCCAGCATTTT
TRBV18	-	-	TRBJ2-6	CASSPRQPDREASGANVLTF	TGTGCCAGCTCACCTCGACAACCCGACAGGGAGGCCTCTGGGGCCAACGTCCTGACTTTC
TRBV6-1	-	-	TRBJ2-7	CASNEGRAYEQYF	TGTGCCAGCAATGAGGGACGAGCCTACGAGCAGTACTTC
TRBV7-9	-	TRBD2	TRBJ2-7	CASSLLAGRAYEQYF	TGTGCCAGCAGCTTGCTTGCCGGGAGGGCCTACGAGCAGTACTTC
TRBV18	-	-	TRBJ1-1	CASSPQAESNTEAFF	TGTGCCAGCTCACCACAGGCAGAATCGAACACTGAAGCTTTCTTT
TRBV7-2	-	TRBD2	TRBJ2-1	CASSLAAGGPYNEQFF	TGTGCCAGCAGCTTAGCAGCGGGAGGGCCTTACAATGAGCAGTTCTTC
TRBV6-5	-	-	TRBJ2-7	CASSYFQGFGEQYF	TGTGCCAGCAGTTACTTCCAAGGGTTCGGCGAGCAGTACTTC
TRBV19	-	-	TRBJ2-2	CASSNLRGYAGELFF	TGTGCCAGTAGTAACCTGCGGGGTTACGCCGGGGAGCTGTTTTTT
TRBV18	-	TRBD2	TRBJ2-5	CASSPEGGLATETQYF	TGTGCCAGCTCCCCAGAGGGGGGACTAGCGACAGAGACCCAGTACTTC
TRBV19	-	TRBD1	TRBJ2-7	CASSRQGPYEQYF	TGTGCCAGTAGCAGACAGGGGCCCTACGAGCAGTACTTC
TRBV6-5	-	TRBD1	TRBJ2-3	CASRGTVMDTQYF	TGTGCCAGCAGAGGGACAGTAATGGATACGCAGTATTTT
TRBV11-2	-	TRBD2	TRBJ2-7	CASSLLAGRYEQYF	TGTGCCAGCAGCTTATTAGCGGGCAGGTACGAGCAGTACTTC
TRBV10-1	-	TRBD2	TRBJ2-3	CASSEGLAGAEGGTDTQYF	TGCGCCAGCAGTGAGGGACTAGCGGGAGCTGAGGGGGGCACAGATACGCAGTATTTT
TRBV29-1	-	TRBD1	TRBJ1-1	CSANYRGSFMNTEAFF	TGCAGCGCTAATTACAGGGGGAGCTTCATGAACACTGAAGCTTTCTTT
TRBV6-6	-	TRBD1	TRBJ2-1	CASRDSGQGDEQFF	TGTGCCAGCAGGGACTCGGGACAGGGCGATGAGCAGTTCTTC
TRBV29-1	-	-	TRBJ1-2	CSATPSGYTF	TGCAGCGCTACCCCTTCCGGCTACACCTTC
TRBV4-3	-	-	TRBJ1-2	CASSQEREGYGYTF	TGCGCCAGCAGCCAAGAAAGGGAGGGCTATGGCTACACCTTC
TRBV19	-	TRBD2	TRBJ2-7	CASSSILAGGDEQYF	TGTGCCAGTAGTTCCATACTAGCGGGAGGTGACGAGCAGTACTTC
TRBV10-1	-	TRBD1	TRBJ2-6	CASSEGQGAWPGANVLTF	TGCGCCAGCAGTGAAGGGCAGGGGGCCTGGCCTGGGGCCAACGTCCTGACTTTC
TRBV7-2	-	-	TRBJ2-7	CASSFTGTYEQYF	TGTGCCAGCAGCTTCACCGGGACCTACGAGCAGTACTTC
TRBV18	-	-	TRBJ1-3	CASLTSGQSGNTIYF	TGTGCCAGCTTAACCTCCGGACAGTCCGGAAACACCATATATTTT
TRBV18	-	TRBD2	TRBJ2-5	CASSPRAGASETQYF	TGTGCCAGCTCACCGCGAGCGGGAGCATCAGAGACCCAGTACTTC
TRBV7-9	-	-	TRBJ1-1	CASSATPGALNTEAFF	TGTGCCAGCAGCGCCACGCCCGGGGCCTTGAACACTGAAGCTTTCTTT
TRBV5-4	-	-	TRBJ2-5	CASSSGDYQETQYF	TGTGCCAGCAGCAGTGGGGACTACCAAGAGACCCAGTACTTC
TRBV10-1	-	TRBD2	TRBJ2-1	CASSEWTSGSSYNEQFF	TGCGCCAGCAGTGAGTGGACTAGCGGGAGCTCCTACAATGAGCAGTTCTTC
TRBV5-1	-	-	TRBJ2-2	CASSLVAGSTGELFF	TGCGCCAGCAGCTTGGTTGCGGGTTCCACCGGGGAGCTGTTTTTT
TRBV7-7	-	-	TRBJ1-4	CASSLGPTAKLFF	TGTGCTAGCAGCTTAGGGCCGACAGCCAAACTGTTTTTT
TRBV27	-	TRBD1	TRBJ1-1	CASSTYRGQDEAFF	TGTGCCAGCAGTACTTACAGGGGGCAGGACGAAGCTTTCTTT
TRBV28	-	TRBD1	TRBJ2-7	CASSQQGPYEQYF	TGTGCCAGCAGTCAACAGGGGCCCTACGAGCAGTACTTC
TRBV19	-	-	TRBJ1-2	CASMAGANYGYTF	TGTGCCAGTATGGCAGGGGCGAACTATGGCTACACCTTC
TRBV7-2	-	TRBD1	TRBJ2-2	CASSLGQGFTGELFF	TGTGCCAGCAGCTTGGGACAGGGGTTCACCGGGGAGCTGTTTTTT
TRBV21-1	-	-	TRBJ1-5	CASSLDGRGGSQPQHF	TGTGCCAGCAGCTTAGATGGGAGGGGCGGTAGTCAGCCCCAGCATTTT
TRBV18	once	-	TRBJ2-7	CASSPKDQMLYEQYF	TGTGCCAGCTCACCGAAGGACCAAATGCTCTACGAGCAGTACTTC
TRBV4-1	-	-	TRBJ1-2	CASSQELWDGGTNYGYTF	TGCGCCAGCAGCCAAGAACTATGGGATGGGGGCACTAACTATGGCTACACCTTC
TRBV10-2	-	-	TRBJ2-3	CASSDPDTQYF	TGCGCCAGCAGTGACCCAGATACGCAGTATTTT